The present T cell receptor (beta chain) was sequenced within a study of CXCR3-negative and CXCR3-positive naive CD8 T cells. Points from the study as a whole: Both of the naive subsets showed about the same high diversity, but memory CD8+ cells had much less. Whereas memory cells differed, naive CXCR3-negative and CXCR3-positive cells shared similar TRBV-TRBJ usage. Partially decreased CXCR3 expression was recorded after cryopreservation, and fresh PBMCs were used in most assays. Hydrophobicity of TRB CDR3s was greater in CXCR3-positive naive cells than in CXCR3-negative naive cells.

Germline values: CDR1 LNHNV, CDR2 YYDKDF (reference sequence). The CDR3 loop spans 13 amino acids. Turning to this clonotype: Its target is unknown.

Naive CD8+ T cells showed CD45RO-CCR7+CD27+CD95-. 5' RACE that incorporated UMI labels was used to prepare the TRB cDNA libraries. TCRdb reprocessed the 5' RACE reads and keeps a single row for each CDR3 protein, giving no DNA. The sample table includes about 120,000 distinct CDR3 sequences. The clonotype originates from a human donor in good health. Some clones in this sample may be carry-over from other donors' samples. The specimen sequenced was naive CXCR3+ CD8+ T cells from blood. The subset here: CD45RO-CCR7+CD27+CD95- naive CD8+ T cells expressing CXCR3 (TNR3+). The rearrangement joins TRBV15 to TRBJ1-4; TCRdb indicates TRBD1, and absent DNA this call remains unverified. CDR3 amino acids: CATSTVTGKKLFF.